The clone carrying this TCR beta chain was detected a few times. Antigen: not known. Sample-barcoded 5' priming and a J-beta primer mix drove a second PCR of roughly 6 to 12 cycles. TCRdb independently ran MiXCR on the 5' RACE reads; one entry per CDR3 protein. Here the sample spans about 1.4 million distinct CDR3 sequences, approximately 59% being singletons. The sample originates from a study of blood T cells in healthy people across ages. CDR1 is SGHRS, CDR2 YFSETQ, per germline. V was shortened by 0 bases and J by 6 bases, with 13 bases between the two germline ends. CDR3 size: 14 residues. Study results and caveats: Estimated diversity across one million T cells was deemed an underestimate. In long-lived donors, naive CD4+ cell counts and diversity exceeded those of aged donors.

This clonotype originated in a young man in good health. This chain uses TRBV5-1 with TRBJ2-7; D possibly corresponds to TRBD1 (5 bases). The specimen was blood. Written as DNA, the CDR3 is TGCGCCAGCAGCTTGGGTACAGGCCTAACCGAGCAGTACTTC. Protein product: CASSLGTGLTEQYF. The full variable domain, with the rest looked up from reference TRBV5-1 and TRBJ2-7, is KAGVTQTPRYLIKTRGQQVTLSCSPISGHRSVSWYQQTPGQGLQFLFEYFSETQRNKGNFPGRFSGRQFSNSRSEMNVSTLELGDSALYLCASSLGTGLTEQYFGPGTRLTVT.